This TCR beta chain was identified during a study of shared clonotypes between healthy human individuals. Replicate PCRs from sorted subsets contained roughly 200 ng DNA, which is around 30,000 T cell genomes. Per the authors' pipeline: There were no quality scores in the junction-only immunoSEQ sequences, so filtering differed. Profiling relied on immunoSEQ multiplex PCR, and the TCRdb table lists in-frame clones only, not all of them. V, J and clone size derive from that table, while D and trimming were established from the DNA sequence. The sample has about 1.4 million clones; around 97% are singletons. Per the germline V gene, CDR1 is KGHSH and CDR2 is LQKENI. CDR3 length equals 18 residues. V gave up 1 base and J gave up 0 bases; unmatched junction bases: 10.

The sequenced material came from naive CD4+ T cells sorted from blood. As for subset: CD45RA+ positively selected. The sequence derives from a man aged 25-45 years in good health. The rearrangement joins TRBV18 to TRBJ2-7, with 9 bases fitting TRBD1. The CDR3 here is CASSPRLGQGRSSYEQYF. The CDR3 region has the DNA TGTGCCAGCTCACCACGCTTGGGACAGGGCCGAAGCTCCTACGAGCAGTACTTC.